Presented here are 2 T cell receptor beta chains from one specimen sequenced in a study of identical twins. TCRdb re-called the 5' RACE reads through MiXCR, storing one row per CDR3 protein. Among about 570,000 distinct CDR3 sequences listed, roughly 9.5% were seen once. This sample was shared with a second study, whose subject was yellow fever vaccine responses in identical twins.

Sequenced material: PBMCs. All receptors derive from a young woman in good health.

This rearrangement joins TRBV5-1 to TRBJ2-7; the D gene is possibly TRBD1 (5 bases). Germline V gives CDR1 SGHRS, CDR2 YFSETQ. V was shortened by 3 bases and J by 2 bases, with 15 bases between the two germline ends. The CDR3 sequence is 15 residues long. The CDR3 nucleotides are TGCGCCAGCAGCTATTTGGGGCCAACACCCTACGAGCAGTACTTC. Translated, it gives CASSYLGPTPYEQYF.

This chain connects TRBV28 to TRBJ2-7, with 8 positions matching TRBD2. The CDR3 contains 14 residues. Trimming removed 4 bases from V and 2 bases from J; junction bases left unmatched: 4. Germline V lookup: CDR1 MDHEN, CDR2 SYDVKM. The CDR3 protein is CASSWSGRTYEQYF. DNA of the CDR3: TGTGCCAGCAGTTGGAGCGGGAGAACCTACGAGCAGTACTTC.